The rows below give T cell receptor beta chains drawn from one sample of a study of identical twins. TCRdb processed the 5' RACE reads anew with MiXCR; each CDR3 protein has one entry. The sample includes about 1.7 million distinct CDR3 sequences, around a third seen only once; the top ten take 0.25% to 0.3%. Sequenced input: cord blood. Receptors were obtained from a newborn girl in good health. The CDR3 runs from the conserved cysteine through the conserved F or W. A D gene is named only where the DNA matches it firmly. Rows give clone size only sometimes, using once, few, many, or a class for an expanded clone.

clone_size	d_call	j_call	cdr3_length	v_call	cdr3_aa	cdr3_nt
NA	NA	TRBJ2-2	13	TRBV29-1	CSVEGQNTGELSF	TGCAGCGTTGAAGGACAAAACACCGGGGAGCTGTCTTTT
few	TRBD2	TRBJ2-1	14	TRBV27	CASNIAGGEPEQFF	TGTGCCAGCAATATAGCGGGAGGGGAGCCTGAGCAGTTCTTC
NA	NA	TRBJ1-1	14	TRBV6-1	CASSAGPLNTEAFF	TGTGCCAGCAGTGCGGGACCGCTGAACACTGAAGCTTTCTTT
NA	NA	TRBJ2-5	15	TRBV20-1	CSARDFNVRQETQYF	TGCAGTGCTAGAGATTTTAATGTCAGACAAGAGACCCAGTACTTC
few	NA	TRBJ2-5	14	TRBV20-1	CSALGRRGKETQYF	TGCAGTGCTCTCGGACGGAGGGGCAAAGAGACCCAGTACTTC
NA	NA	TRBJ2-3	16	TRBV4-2	CASSQDGRDSTDTQYF	TGTGCCAGCAGCCAAGATGGCCGCGACAGCACAGATACGCAGTATTTT
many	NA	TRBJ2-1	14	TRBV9	CASSGVSSYNEQFF	TGTGCCAGCAGCGGGGTTAGCTCCTACAATGAGCAGTTCTTC
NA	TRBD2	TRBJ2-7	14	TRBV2	CASSILAGGLEQYF	TGTGCCAGCAGTATTCTAGCGGGAGGCCTCGAGCAGTACTTC
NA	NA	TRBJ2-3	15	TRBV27	CAGSLKGVSTDTQYF	TGTGCCGGCAGTTTAAAAGGGGTCAGCACAGATACGCAGTATTTT
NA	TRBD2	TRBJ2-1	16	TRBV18	CASSPPPSGSYNEQFF	TGTGCCAGCTCACCACCGCCTAGCGGCTCCTACAATGAGCAGTTCTTC
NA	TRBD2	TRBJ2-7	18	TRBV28	CASSLGLAGVSAYNEQYF	TGTGCCAGCAGTTTGGGACTAGCGGGAGTGAGCGCCTACAATGAGCAGTACTTC
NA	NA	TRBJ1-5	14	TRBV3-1	CASSPEPSNQPQHF	TGTGCCAGCAGCCCGGAGCCTTCCAATCAGCCCCAGCATTTT
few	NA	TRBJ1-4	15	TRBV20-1	CSARDPPEGYEKLFF	TGCAGTGCTAGAGATCCCCCGGAAGGTTATGAAAAACTGTTTTTT
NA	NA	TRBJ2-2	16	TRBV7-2	CASSLVGTSNTGELFF	TGTGCCAGCAGCTTAGTAGGCACCTCGAACACCGGGGAGCTGTTTTTT
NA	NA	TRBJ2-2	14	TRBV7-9	CASSFQGRAGELFF	TGTGCCAGCAGCTTCCAGGGGAGGGCCGGGGAGCTGTTTTTT
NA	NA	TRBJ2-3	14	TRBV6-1	CASSDPGITDTQYF	TGTGCCAGCAGTGATCCGGGGATCACAGATACGCAGTATTTT
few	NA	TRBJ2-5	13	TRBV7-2	CASTPNARETQYF	TGTGCCAGCACCCCTAATGCCCGGGAGACCCAGTACTTC
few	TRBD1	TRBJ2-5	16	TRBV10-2	CASRDQEGGNRETQYF	TGCGCCAGCAGAGATCAAGAAGGGGGCAACCGGGAGACCCAGTACTTC
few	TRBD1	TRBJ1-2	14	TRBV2	CASTLDRGGYGYTF	TGTGCCAGCACCTTGGACAGGGGTGGGTATGGCTACACCTTC
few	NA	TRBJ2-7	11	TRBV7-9	CASSLEEEQYF	TGTGCCAGCAGCTTGGAGGAGGAGCAGTACTTC
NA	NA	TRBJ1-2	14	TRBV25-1	CASSESQENYGYTF	TGTGCCAGCAGTGAATCACAGGAAAACTATGGCTACACCTTC
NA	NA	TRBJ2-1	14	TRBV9	CASTVEGSYNEQFF	TGTGCCAGCACCGTAGAGGGCTCCTACAATGAGCAGTTCTTC
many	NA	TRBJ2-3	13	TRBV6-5	CASSSSRVDTQYF	TGTGCCAGCAGTAGCTCCAGGGTGGATACGCAGTATTTT
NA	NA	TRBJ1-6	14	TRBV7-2	CASSLMAYNSPLHF	TGTGCCAGCAGCTTGATGGCATATAATTCACCCCTCCACTTT
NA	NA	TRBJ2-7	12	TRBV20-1	CSAPDNTYEQYF	TGCAGTGCTCCGGACAATACCTACGAGCAGTACTTC
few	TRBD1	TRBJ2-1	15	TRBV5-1	CASSQTGQEYNEQFF	TGCGCCAGCAGCCAGACGGGACAGGAGTACAATGAGCAGTTCTTC
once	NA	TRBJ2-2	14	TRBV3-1	CASSQDQWTGELFF	TGTGCCAGCAGCCAAGATCAATGGACCGGGGAGCTGTTTTTT
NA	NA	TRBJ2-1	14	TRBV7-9	CASSYEGTGNEQFF	TGTGCCAGCAGCTATGAGGGGACTGGGAATGAGCAGTTCTTC